The following is a T cell receptor beta chain sequence with its context. Its antigen target is currently unknown. No much larger clone is present one base from it, and per-base qualities are unavailable. The run used an Illumina HiSeq 1500. In TCRdb, the public reads were trimmed at Q25 with fastp and aligned with MiXCR, with productive beta chains retained. Every distinct CDR3 protein forms one entry, paired with its most common genes and DNA. A total of approximately 200,000 distinct CDR3 sequences appear in this sample, roughly 20% of them only once. Jointly, the top ten make up about 20% of the sample. This sample was included in a study of T cell repertoires in cytomegalovirus infection (dated by TCRdb to the late 2010s). General notes on the study: Donor HLA type was relevant to the analysis, because carriage of CMV infection together with the matching HLA type was indicated by public TCR beta signatures. The research as a whole found: The ex vivo response was dominated by HLA-C-restricted CMV-specific TCR beta clonotypes, which also provided the single most frequent clonotype in two of eight donors. Cumulative frequency of public TCR beta family members discriminated carriers of CMV infection plus the relevant HLA type in this cohort and an independent 352-donor cohort.

V and J are truncated by 5 bases and 7 bases respectively, leaving an intervening sequence of 18 bases. The germline V gene encodes CDR1 SGHAT and CDR2 FQDESV (reference sequence). Taken from cysteine to phenylalanine, the CDR3 has 15 residues. Only the CDR3 DNA is retained, 45 bases long and in frame from the first base. Material: CD8+ T cells from PBMCs. This TCR was recovered from a human donor in good health (CMV status not recorded). Some clones in this sample may be carry-over from other donors' samples. The receptor chain draws on TRBV11-1 and TRBJ2-1; the D gene may be TRBD1 or TRBD2, since each aligns over 5 bases. The CDR3 sequence is CASSPLVVWGNEQFF. The DNA sequence is as follows: TGTGCCAGCAGCCCTCTGGTGGTTTGGGGGAATGAGCAGTTCTTC.